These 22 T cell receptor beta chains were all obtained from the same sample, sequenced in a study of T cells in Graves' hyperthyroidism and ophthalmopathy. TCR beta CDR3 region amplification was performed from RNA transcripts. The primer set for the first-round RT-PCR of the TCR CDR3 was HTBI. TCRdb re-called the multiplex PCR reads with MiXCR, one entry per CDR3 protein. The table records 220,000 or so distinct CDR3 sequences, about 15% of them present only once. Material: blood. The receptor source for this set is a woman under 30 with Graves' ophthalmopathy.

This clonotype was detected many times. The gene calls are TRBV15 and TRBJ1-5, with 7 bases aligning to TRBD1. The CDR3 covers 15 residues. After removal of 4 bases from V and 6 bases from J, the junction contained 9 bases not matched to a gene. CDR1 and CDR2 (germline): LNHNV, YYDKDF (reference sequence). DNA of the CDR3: TGTGCCACCAGCAATTACAGGGGCGGGGGTCAGCCCCAGCATTTT. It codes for CATSNYRGGGQPQHF.

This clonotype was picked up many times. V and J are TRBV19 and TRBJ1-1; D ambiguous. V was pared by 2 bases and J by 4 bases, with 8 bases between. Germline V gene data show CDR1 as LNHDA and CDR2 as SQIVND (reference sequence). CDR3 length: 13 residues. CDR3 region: CASSILKGTEAFF. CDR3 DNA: TGTGCCAGTAGTATACTAAAAGGCACTGAAGCTTTCTTT.

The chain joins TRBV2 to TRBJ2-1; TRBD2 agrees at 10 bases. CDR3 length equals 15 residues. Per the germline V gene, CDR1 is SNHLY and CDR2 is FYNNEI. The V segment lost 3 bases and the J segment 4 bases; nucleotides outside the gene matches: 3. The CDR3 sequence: CASSENSGGYNEQFF. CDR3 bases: TGTGCCAGCAGTGAGAATAGCGGGGGGTACAATGAGCAGTTCTTC.

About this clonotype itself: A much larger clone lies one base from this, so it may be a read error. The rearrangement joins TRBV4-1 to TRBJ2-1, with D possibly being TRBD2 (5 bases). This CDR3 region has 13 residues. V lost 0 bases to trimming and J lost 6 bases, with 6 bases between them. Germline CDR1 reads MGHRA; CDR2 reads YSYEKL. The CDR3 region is CASSQEGSNEQFF. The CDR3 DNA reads TGCGCCAGCAGCCAAGAAGGGAGCAATGAGCAGTTCTTC.

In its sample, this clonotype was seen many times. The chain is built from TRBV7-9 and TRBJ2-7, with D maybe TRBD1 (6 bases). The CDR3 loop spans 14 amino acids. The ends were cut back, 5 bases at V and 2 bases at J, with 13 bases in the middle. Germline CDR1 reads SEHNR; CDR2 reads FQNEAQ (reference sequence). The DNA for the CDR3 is TGTGCCAGCAGCGATCACGGGACAACCTACGAGCAGTACTTC. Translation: CASSDHGTTYEQYF.

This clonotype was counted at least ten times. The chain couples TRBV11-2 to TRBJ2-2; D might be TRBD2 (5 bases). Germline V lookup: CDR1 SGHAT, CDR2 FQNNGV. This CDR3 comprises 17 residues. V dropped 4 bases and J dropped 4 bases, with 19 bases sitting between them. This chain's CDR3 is CASSSFRGPSTTGELFF. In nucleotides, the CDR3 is TGTGCCAGCAGCTCCTTTCGCGGGCCCTCTACCACCGGGGAGCTGTTTTTT. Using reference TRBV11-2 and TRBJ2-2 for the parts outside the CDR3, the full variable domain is EAGVAQSPRYKIIEKRQSVAFWCNPISGHATLYWYQQILGQGPKLLIQFQNNGVVDDSQLPKDRFSAERLKGVDSTLKIQPAKLEDSAVYLCASSSFRGPSTTGELFFGEGSRLTVL.

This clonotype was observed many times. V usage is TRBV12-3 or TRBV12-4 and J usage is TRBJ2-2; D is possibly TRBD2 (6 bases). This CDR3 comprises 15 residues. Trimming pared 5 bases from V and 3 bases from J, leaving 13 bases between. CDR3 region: CASSPPRRDTGELFF. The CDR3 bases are TGTGCCAGCAGTCCGCCGAGGAGGGACACCGGGGAGCTGTTTTTT.

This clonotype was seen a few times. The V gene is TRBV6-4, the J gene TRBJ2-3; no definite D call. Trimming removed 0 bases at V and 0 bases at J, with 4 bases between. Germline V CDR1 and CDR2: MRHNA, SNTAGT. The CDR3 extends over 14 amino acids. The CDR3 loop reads CASSDSDSTDTQYF. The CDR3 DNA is TGTGCCAGCAGTGACTCGGATAGCACAGATACGCAGTATTTT.

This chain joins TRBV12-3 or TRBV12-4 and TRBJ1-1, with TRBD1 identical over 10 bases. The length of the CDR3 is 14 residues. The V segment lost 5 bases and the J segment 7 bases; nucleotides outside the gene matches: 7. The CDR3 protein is CASSTRQGAGEAFF. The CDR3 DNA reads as TGTGCCAGCAGTACCAGACAGGGGGCCGGTGAAGCTTTCTTT.

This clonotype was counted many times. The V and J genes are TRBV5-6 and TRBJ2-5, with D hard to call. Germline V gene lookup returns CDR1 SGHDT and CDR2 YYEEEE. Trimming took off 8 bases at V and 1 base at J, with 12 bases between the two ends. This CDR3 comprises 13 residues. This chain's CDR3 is CASTSDVQETQYF. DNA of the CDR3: TGTGCCAGTACTTCAGATGTCCAAGAGACCCAGTACTTC. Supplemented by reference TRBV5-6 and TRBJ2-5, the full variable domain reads DAGVTQSPTHLIKTRGQQVTLRCSPKSGHDTVSWYQQALGQGPQFIFQYYEEEERQRGNFPDRFSGHQFPNYSSELNVNALLLGDSALYLCASTSDVQETQYFGPGTRLLVL.

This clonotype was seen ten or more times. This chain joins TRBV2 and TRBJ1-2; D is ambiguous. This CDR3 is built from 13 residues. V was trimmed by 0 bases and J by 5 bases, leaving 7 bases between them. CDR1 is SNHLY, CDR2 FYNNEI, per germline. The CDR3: CASSEAQIYGYTF. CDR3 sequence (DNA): TGTGCCAGCAGTGAAGCGCAGATTTATGGCTACACCTTC.

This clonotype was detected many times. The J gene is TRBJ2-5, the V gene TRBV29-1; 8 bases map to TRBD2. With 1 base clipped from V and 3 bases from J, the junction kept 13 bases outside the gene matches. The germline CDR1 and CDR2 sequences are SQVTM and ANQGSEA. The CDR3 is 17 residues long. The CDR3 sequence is CSVEGGVQRGLKETQYF. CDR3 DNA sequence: TGCAGCGTTGAAGGGGGGGTTCAGCGGGGGCTTAAAGAGACCCAGTACTTC. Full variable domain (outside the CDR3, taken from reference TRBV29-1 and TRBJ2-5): SAVISQKPSRDICQRGTSLTIQCQVDSQVTMMFWYRQQPGQSLTLIATANQGSEATYESGFVIDKFPISRPNLTFSTLTVSNMSPEDSSIYLCSVEGGVQRGLKETQYFGPGTRLLVL.

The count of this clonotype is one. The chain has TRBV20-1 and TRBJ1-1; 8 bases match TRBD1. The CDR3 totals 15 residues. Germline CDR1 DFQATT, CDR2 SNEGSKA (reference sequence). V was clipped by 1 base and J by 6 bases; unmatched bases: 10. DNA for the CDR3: TGCAGTGCTAGAGGGGCCCAGGGGGCGGTGGCTGAAGCTTTCTTT. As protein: CSARGAQGAVAEAFF.

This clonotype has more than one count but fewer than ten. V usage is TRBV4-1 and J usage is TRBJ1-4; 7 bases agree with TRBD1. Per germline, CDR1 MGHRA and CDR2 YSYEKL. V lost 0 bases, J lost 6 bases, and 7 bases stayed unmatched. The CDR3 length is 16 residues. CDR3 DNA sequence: TGCGCCAGCAGCCAAGATCCCCGAACAGGGGATGAAAAACTGTTTTTT. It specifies CASSQDPRTGDEKLFF.

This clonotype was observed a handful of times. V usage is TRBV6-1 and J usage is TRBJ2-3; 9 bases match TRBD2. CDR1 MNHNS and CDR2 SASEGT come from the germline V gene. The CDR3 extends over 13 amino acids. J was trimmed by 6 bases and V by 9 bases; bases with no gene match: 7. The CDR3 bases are TGTGCCAGTGGCGGCGGGGGGGAGGATACGCAGTATTTT. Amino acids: CASGGGGEDTQYF.

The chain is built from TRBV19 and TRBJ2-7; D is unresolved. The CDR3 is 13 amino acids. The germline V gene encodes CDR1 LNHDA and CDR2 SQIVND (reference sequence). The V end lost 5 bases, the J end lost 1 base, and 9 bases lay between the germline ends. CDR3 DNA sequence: TGTGCCAGTAGTGCCGGGTTGTCCTACGAGCAGTACTTC. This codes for CASSAGLSYEQYF.

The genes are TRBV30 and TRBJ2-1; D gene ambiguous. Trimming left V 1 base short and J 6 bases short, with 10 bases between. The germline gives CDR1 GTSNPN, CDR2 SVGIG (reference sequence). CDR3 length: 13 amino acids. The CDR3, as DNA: TGTGCCTGGAGTGAGAGTACAGTCAATGAGCAGTTCTTC. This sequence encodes CAWSESTVNEQFF.

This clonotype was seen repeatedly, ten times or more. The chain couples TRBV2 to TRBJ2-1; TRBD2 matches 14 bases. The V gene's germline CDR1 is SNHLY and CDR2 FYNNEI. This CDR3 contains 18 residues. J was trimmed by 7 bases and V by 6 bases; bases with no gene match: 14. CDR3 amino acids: CASRETSGRASGGNEQFF. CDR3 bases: TGTGCCAGCAGGGAGACTAGCGGGAGGGCCTCTGGTGGTAATGAGCAGTTCTTC.

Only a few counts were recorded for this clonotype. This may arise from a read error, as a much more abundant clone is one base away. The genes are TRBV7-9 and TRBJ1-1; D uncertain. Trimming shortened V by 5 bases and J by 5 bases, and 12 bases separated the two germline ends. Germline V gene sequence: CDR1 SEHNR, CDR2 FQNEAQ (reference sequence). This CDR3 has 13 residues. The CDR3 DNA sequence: TGTGCCAGCAGCATTCCAGGTCGGACTGAAGCTTTCTTT. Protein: CASSIPGRTEAFF.

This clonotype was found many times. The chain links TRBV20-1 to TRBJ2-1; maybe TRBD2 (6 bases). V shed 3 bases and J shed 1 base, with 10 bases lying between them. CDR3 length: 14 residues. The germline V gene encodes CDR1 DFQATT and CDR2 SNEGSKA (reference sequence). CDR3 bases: TGCAGTGCTAGTGAGAGCGGGTCCTACAATGAGCAGTTCTTC. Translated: CSASESGSYNEQFF.

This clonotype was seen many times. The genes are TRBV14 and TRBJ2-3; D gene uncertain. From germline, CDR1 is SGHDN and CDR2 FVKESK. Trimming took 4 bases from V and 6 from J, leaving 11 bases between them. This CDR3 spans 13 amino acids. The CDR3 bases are TGTGCCAGCAGCCCCCCTGCCGGGGATACGCAGTATTTT. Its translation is CASSPPAGDTQYF.

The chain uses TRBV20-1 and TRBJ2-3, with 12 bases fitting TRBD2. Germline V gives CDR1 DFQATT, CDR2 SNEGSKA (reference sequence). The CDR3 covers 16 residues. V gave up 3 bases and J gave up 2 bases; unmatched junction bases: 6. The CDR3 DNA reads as TGCAGTGCTAGGAGAGGACTAGCGGGACCCACAGATACGCAGTATTTT. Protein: CSARRGLAGPTDTQYF.